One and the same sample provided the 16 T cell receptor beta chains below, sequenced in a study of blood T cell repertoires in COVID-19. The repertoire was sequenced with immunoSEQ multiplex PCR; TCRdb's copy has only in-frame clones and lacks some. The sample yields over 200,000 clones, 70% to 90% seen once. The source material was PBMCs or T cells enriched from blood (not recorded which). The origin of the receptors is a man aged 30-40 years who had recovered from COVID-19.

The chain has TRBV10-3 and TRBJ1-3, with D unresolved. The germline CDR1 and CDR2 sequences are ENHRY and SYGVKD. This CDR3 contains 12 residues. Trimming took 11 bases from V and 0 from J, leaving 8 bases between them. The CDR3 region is CAAGISGNTIYF. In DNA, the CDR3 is TGTGCCGCCGGTATCTCTGGAAACACCATATATTTT.

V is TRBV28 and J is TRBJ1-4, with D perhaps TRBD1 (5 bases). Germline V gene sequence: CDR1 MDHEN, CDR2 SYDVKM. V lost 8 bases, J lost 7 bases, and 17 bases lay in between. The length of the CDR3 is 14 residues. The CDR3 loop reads CASSRGDSLEKLFF. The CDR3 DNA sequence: TGTGCCAGCTCCCGCGGGGACTCACTTGAAAAACTGTTTTTT.

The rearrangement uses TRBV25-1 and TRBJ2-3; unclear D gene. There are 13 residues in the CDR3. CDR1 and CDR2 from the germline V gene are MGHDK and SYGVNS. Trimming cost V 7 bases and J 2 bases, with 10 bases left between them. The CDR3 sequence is CASKSRVTDTQYF. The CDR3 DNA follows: TGTGCCAGCAAATCACGGGTCACAGATACGCAGTATTTT.

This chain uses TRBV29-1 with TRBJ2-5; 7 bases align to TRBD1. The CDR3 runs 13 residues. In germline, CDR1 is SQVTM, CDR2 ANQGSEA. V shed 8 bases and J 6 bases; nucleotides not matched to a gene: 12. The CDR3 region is CSTRGQGEKTQYF. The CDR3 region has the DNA TGCAGCACCCGTGGGCAGGGGGAAAAGACCCAGTACTTC.

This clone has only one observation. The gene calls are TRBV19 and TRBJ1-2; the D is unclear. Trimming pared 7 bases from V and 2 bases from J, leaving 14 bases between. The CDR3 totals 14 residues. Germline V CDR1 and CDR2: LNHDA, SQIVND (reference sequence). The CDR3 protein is CASISGRLNYGYTF. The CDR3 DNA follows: TGTGCCAGTATCAGCGGGCGATTAAACTATGGCTACACCTTC.

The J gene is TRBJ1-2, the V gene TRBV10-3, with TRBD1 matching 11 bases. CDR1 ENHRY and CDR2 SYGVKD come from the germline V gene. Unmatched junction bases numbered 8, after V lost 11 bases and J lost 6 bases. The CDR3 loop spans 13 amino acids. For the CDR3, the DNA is TGTGCCGTGGGGACAGGGGGGTTTAATGGCTACACCTTC. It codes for CAVGTGGFNGYTF.

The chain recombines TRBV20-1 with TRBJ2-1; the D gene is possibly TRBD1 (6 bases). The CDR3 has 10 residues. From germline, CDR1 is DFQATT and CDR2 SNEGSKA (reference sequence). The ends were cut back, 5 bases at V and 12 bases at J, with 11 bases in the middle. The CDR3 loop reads CSARLGGQFF. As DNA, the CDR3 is TGCAGTGCTCGGCTAGGGGGGCAGTTCTTC.

CDR3 in DNA: TGTGCCAGTAGTATATATTCAGGGGCGGACGAGCAGTACTTC. It encodes CASSIYSGADEQYF. The genes are TRBV19 and TRBJ2-7, with a weak D call TRBD1 (6 bases). CDR3 length equals 14 residues. The V and J ends lost 2 bases and 5 bases respectively, with 13 bases between them. Germline loops: CDR1 LNHDA, CDR2 SQIVND (reference sequence).

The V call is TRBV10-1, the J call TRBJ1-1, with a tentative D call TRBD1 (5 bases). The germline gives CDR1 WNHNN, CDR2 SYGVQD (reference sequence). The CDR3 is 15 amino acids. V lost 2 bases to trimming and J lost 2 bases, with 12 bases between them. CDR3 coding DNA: TGCGCCAGCAGTGAGGGGACTACGGGCAACACTGAAGCTTTCTTT. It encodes CASSEGTTGNTEAFF.

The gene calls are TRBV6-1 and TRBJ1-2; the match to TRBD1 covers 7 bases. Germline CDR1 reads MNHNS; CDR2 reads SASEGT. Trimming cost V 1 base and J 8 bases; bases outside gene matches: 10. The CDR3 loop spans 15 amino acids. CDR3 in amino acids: CASSEGVRGLGGYTF. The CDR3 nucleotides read TGTGCCAGCAGTGAAGGGGTAAGGGGGCTCGGCGGCTACACCTTC.

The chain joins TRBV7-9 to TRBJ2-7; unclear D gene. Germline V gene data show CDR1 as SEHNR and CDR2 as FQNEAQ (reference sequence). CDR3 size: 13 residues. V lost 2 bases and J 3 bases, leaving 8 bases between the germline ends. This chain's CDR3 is CASSLTEDYEQYF. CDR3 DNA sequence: TGTGCCAGCAGCTTAACAGAAGACTACGAGCAGTACTTC.

CDR3 nucleotide sequence: TGTGCCAGCAGCCCGACAGGGGACTATGGCTACACCTTC. It encodes CASSPTGDYGYTF. The V gene is TRBV5-6, the J gene TRBJ1-2, with 8 bases lining up with TRBD1. Germline assignment: CDR1 SGHDT and CDR2 YYEEEE. This CDR3 has 13 residues. The V gene end was trimmed by 4 bases and the J gene end by 3 bases; junction bases not matched to a gene: 2.

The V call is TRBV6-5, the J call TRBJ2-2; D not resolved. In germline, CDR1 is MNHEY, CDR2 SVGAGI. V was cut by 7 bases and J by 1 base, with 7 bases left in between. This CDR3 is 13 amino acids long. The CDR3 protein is CASIRLNTGELFF. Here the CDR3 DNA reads TGTGCCAGCATACGGTTGAACACCGGGGAGCTGTTTTTT.

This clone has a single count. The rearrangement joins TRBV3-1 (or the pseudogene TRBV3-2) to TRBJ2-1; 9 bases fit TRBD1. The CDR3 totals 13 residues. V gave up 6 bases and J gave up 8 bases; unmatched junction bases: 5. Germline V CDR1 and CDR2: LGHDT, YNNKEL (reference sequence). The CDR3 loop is CASRDNRGHEQFF. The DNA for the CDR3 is TGTGCCAGCAGAGATAACAGGGGGCATGAGCAGTTCTTC.

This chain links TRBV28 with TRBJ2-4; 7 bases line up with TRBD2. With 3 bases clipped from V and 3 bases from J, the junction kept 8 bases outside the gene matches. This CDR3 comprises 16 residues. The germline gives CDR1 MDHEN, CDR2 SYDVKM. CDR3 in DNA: TGTGCCAGCAGTTTCTCATCCTCTAGCGGCAAAAACATTCAGTACTTC. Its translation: CASSFSSSSGKNIQYF. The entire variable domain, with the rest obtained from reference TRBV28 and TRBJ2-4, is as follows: DVKVTQSSRYLVKRTGEKVFLECVQDMDHENMFWYRQDPGLGLRLIYFSYDVKMKEKGDIPEGYSVSREKKERFSLILESASTNQTSMYLCASSFSSSSGKNIQYFGAGTRLSVL.

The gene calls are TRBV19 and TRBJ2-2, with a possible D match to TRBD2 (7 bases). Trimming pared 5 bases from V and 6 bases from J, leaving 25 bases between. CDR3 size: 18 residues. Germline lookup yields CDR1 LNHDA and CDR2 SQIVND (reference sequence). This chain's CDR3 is CASSAGGASGDKSGELFF. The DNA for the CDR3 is TGTGCCAGTAGTGCTGGGGGGGCGAGCGGGGATAAGTCCGGGGAGCTGTTTTTT. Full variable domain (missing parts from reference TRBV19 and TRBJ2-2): DGGITQSPKYLFRKEGQNVTLSCEQNLNHDAMYWYRQDPGQGLRLIYYSQIVNDFQKGDIAEGYSVSREKKESFPLTVTSAQKNPTAFYLCASSAGGASGDKSGELFFGEGSRLTVL.